These 17 T cell receptor beta chains originate from one sample sequenced in a study of T-cell reconstitution after alpha-beta-depleted transplantation in children. Unique molecular identifiers were incorporated into the prepared TCRbeta library. TCRdb re-called the PCR reads with MiXCR, one entry per CDR3 protein. The repertoire includes hundreds of thousands of distinct CDR3 sequences, under 13% of them detected once, and roughly 28% sits in the top ten. The source was PBMCs, collected before TCRalphabeta/CD19-depleted stem cell transplant. The receptors shown here come from a child less than two years old with acute myeloid leukemia, due to receive a stem cell transplant.

This clonotype was observed many times. V usage is TRBV21-1 and J usage is TRBJ2-7; the table's D call, TRBD1, was not checked against the DNA. TRBV21-1 is a known pseudogene. The CDR3 has 16 residues. The CDR3, as DNA: TGTGCCAGCAGCCTTCAGGGGCAAATCCTCCCCTACGAGCAGTACTTC. This translates into CASSLQGQILPYEQYF.

This clonotype was seen many times. The chain combines TRBV3-1 with TRBJ2-1; 12 nucleotides agree with TRBD2. CDR3 length equals 16 residues. Per the germline V gene, CDR1 is LGHDT and CDR2 is YNNKEL (reference sequence). The ends lost 1 base at V and 6 bases at J; junction bases unmatched: 4. CDR3 DNA sequence: TGTGCCAGCAGCCAAGGACTAGCGGGAGCATCCAATGAGCAGTTCTTC. It yields the protein CASSQGLAGASNEQFF.

This clonotype occurred many times. The J gene is TRBJ2-5, the V gene TRBV20-1; 9 nucleotides line up with TRBD2. Germline assignment: CDR1 DFQATT and CDR2 SNEGSKA (reference sequence). Losses at the gene ends were 1 base for V and 4 bases for J; bases not matched to a gene: 4. The CDR3 loop spans 14 amino acids. CDR3 nucleotide sequence: TGCAGTGCTAGAGGGCTAGCGGGAAGAGAGACCCAGTACTTC. Translation: CSARGLAGRETQYF.

The chain joins TRBV28 to TRBJ1-1, with TRBD1 as a possible D gene (5 bases). The V end lost 2 bases, the J end lost 1 base, and 11 bases lay between the germline ends. The CDR3 runs 15 residues. Germline CDR1 is MDHEN and CDR2 is SYDVKM. CDR3 amino acids: CASSLPGTGNTEAFF. The CDR3 region has the DNA TGTGCCAGCAGTTTACCCGGGACGGGGAACACTGAAGCTTTCTTT.

The rearrangement uses TRBV27 and TRBJ1-1, with a possible D match to TRBD1 (6 bases). Germline V CDR1 and CDR2: MNHEY, SMNVEV (reference sequence). The CDR3 covers 13 residues. V was clipped by 11 bases and J by 1 base, with 14 bases between them. CDR3 loop: CAGVGGRNTEAFF. The CDR3 coding sequence is TGTGCCGGAGTAGGGGGGAGGAACACTGAAGCTTTCTTT.

This clonotype was seen many times. The chain joins TRBV10-3 to TRBJ1-4, with 7 bases lining up with TRBD1. The germline gives CDR1 ENHRY, CDR2 SYGVKD. J lost 8 bases, V lost 4 bases, and 10 bases had no gene match. CDR3 length equals 15 residues. The chain's CDR3 is CAISGHRGSSEKLFF. The DNA for the CDR3 is TGTGCCATCAGTGGCCACAGGGGTAGTTCGGAAAAACTGTTTTTT.

This clonotype was picked up many times. The gene calls are TRBV20-1 and TRBJ2-7; 7 positions match TRBD2. J was trimmed by 0 bases and V by 1 base; bases with no gene match: 9. The germline V gene has CDR1 DFQATT and CDR2 SNEGSKA (reference sequence). CDR3 length equals 16 residues. Here the CDR3 reads CSARGKARGSSYEQYF. The CDR3, as DNA: TGCAGTGCTAGAGGGAAGGCGCGGGGGAGCTCCTACGAGCAGTACTTC.

A note on this clonotype: This may arise from a read error, as a much more abundant clone is one base away. This chain connects TRBV19 to TRBJ2-5; possible D gene TRBD2, 5 bases. Trimming shortened V by 3 bases and J by 2 bases, and 16 bases separated the two germline ends. Germline assignment: CDR1 LNHDA and CDR2 SQIVND (reference sequence). This CDR3 is built from 16 residues. CDR3 sequence reads: CASSILDRGPQETQYF. In DNA, the CDR3 is TGTGCCAGTAGTATCCTCGACCGAGGGCCTCAAGAGACCCAGTACTTC.

This clonotype showed up just a few times. The genes are TRBV12-3 or TRBV12-4 and TRBJ2-7, with a weak D call TRBD2 (6 bases). The CDR3 sequence is 15 residues long. The V gene lost 8 bases and the J gene lost 7 bases, with 24 bases spanning the gap. The CDR3 DNA is TGTGCCAGCCGCGGCCGGGGGACGTGGCAAAGTGAGCAGTACTTC. Translating it yields CASRGRGTWQSEQYF.

This clonotype was observed at least ten times. The J gene is TRBJ2-3, the V gene TRBV7-3; D remains ambiguous. CDR1 is SGHTA and CDR2 is FQGTGA in the germline V gene. The CDR3 length is 13 residues. The ends were cut back, 1 base at V and 4 bases at J, with 6 bases in the middle. CDR3 DNA sequence: TGTGCCAGCAGCTTAAGTTTCCCAGATACGCAGTATTTT. This sequence encodes CASSLSFPDTQYF.

This clonotype has a count of ten or more. The chain is built from TRBV7-3 and TRBJ2-1; 13 bases match TRBD2. V shed 5 bases and J 8 bases; nucleotides not matched to a gene: 3. CDR1 is SGHTA and CDR2 is FQGTGA in the germline V gene. The CDR3 is made up of 14 amino acids. The CDR3 coding sequence is TGTGCCAGCAGCCGGACTAGCGGGGGAGATGAGCAGTTCTTC. Translated: CASSRTSGGDEQFF.

The sample holds many counts of this clonotype. The V and J genes are TRBV10-3 and TRBJ2-1; 8 bases agree with TRBD2. The V and J ends lost 4 bases and 9 bases, in that order; junction bases with no gene match: 11. The CDR3 is 15 residues long. Germline V gene data show CDR1 as ENHRY and CDR2 as SYGVKD. The CDR3 protein is CAISVGLAQRSEQFF. CDR3 nucleotides: TGTGCCATCAGTGTCGGACTAGCTCAGCGGAGTGAGCAGTTCTTC.

In this sample, this clonotype turned up many times. This rearrangement joins TRBV5-1 to TRBJ2-2, with TRBD1 matching over 8 bases. Germline-derived CDR1 and CDR2 are SGHRS and YFSETQ. This CDR3 has 16 amino acids. V dropped 4 bases and J dropped 5; count of bases not matched to a gene: 10. Here the CDR3 reads CASSPRTGSGTGELFF. DNA of the CDR3: TGCGCCAGCAGCCCTAGGACAGGGAGCGGTACCGGGGAGCTGTTTTTT. Full variable domain (missing parts from reference TRBV5-1 and TRBJ2-2): KAGVTQTPRYLIKTRGQQVTLSCSPISGHRSVSWYQQTPGQGLQFLFEYFSETQRNKGNFPGRFSGRQFSNSRSEMNVSTLELGDSALYLCASSPRTGSGTGELFFGEGSRLTVL.

This clonotype was picked up many times. The chain combines TRBV29-1 with TRBJ2-1, with D hard to call. The V gene's germline CDR1 is SQVTM and CDR2 ANQGSEA. CDR3 length: 15 residues. The V gene lost 4 bases and the J gene lost 0 bases, with 13 bases spanning the gap. In DNA form, the CDR3 reads TGCAGCGTTGTCCCAGCCGGAAGCTCCTACAATGAGCAGTTCTTC. It translates to CSVVPAGSSYNEQFF.

This clonotype showed up just a few times. The chain is built from TRBV7-8 and TRBJ2-7; perhaps TRBD2 as D (6 bases). The CDR3 is made up of 14 amino acids. V lost 2 bases, J lost 1 base, and 9 bases lay in between. Germline V CDR1 and CDR2: SGHVS, FQNEAQ. The CDR3 DNA is TGTGCCAGCAGCTTAATGGGGGGATCCTACGAGCAGTACTTC. Its translation is CASSLMGGSYEQYF. Based on the CDR3 plus reference TRBV7-8 and TRBJ2-7, the full variable domain is GAGVSQSPRYKVAKRGQDVALRCDPISGHVSLFWYQQALGQGPEFLTYFQNEAQLDKSGLPSDRFFAERPEGSVSTLKIQRTQQEDSAVYLCASSLMGGSYEQYFGPGTRLTVT.

The gene calls are TRBV29-1 and TRBJ1-2; a weak D match, TRBD1 (6 bases). Germline CDR1 is SQVTM and CDR2 is ANQGSEA. The germline V and J ends were trimmed by 3 bases and 8 bases, with 13 bases remaining between them. There are 12 residues in the CDR3. DNA of the CDR3: TGCAGCGTTGAGAGGGGGGTTAAGGGCTACACCTTC. Amino acid sequence: CSVERGVKGYTF.

This clonotype turned up a few times. The chain couples TRBV5-1 to TRBJ2-3; 9 bases match TRBD2. The V gene end was trimmed by 7 bases and the J gene end by 6 bases; junction bases not matched to a gene: 9. CDR3 size: 14 residues. Germline CDR1 reads SGHRS; CDR2 reads YFSETQ. CDR3 loop: CASEAGTSRDTQYF. As DNA, the CDR3 is TGCGCCAGCGAAGCAGGGACTAGCCGGGATACGCAGTATTTT.